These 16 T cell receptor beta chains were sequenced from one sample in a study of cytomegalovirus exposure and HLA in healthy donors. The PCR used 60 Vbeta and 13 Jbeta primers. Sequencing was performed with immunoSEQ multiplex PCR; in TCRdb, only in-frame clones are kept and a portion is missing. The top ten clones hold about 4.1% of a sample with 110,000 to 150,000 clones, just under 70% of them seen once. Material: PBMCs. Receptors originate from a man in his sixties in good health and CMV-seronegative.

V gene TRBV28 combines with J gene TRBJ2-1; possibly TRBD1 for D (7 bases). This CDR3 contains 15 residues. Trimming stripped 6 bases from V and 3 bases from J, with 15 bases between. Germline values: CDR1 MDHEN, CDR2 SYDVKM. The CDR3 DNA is TGTGCCAGCAGGAAATTGCAGGGGGGCTACAATGAGCAGTTCTTC. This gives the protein CASRKLQGGYNEQFF.

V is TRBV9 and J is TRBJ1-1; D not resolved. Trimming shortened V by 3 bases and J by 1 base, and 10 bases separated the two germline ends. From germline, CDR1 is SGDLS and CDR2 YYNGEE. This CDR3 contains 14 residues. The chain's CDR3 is CASSDLDWNTEAFF. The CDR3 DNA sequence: TGTGCCAGCAGCGATCTAGACTGGAACACTGAAGCTTTCTTT.

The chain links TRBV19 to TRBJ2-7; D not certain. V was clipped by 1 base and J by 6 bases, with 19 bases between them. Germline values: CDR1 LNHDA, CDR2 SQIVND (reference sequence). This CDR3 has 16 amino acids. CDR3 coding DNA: TGTGCCAGTAGTATAGCCCTGGATCACTCGGGTGGCGAGCAGTACTTC. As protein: CASSIALDHSGGEQYF.

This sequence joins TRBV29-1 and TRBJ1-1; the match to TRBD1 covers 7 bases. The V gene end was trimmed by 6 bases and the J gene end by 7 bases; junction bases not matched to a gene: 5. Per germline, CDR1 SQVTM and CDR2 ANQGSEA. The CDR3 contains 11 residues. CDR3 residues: CSVLGQIEAFF. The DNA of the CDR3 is TGCAGCGTCCTGGGACAGATTGAAGCTTTCTTT.

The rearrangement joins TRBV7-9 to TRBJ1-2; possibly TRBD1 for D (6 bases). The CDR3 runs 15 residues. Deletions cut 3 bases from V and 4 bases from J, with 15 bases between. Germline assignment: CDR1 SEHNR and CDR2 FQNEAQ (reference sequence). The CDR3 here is CASSLEEGGAYGYTF. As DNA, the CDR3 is TGTGCCAGCAGCTTGGAAGAGGGGGGGGCCTATGGCTACACCTTC.

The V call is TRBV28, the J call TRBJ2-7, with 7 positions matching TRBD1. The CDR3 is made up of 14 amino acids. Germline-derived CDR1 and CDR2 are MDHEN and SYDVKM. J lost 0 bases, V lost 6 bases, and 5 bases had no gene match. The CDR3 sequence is CASSSTGPSYEQYF. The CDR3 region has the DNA TGTGCCAGCAGCTCGACAGGGCCCTCCTACGAGCAGTACTTC.

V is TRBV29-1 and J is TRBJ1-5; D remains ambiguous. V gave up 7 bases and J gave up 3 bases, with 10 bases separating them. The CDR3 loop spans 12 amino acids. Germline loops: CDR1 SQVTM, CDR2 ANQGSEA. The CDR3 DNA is TGCAGCGCCCACAGAGACAATCAGCCCCAGCATTTT. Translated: CSAHRDNQPQHF.

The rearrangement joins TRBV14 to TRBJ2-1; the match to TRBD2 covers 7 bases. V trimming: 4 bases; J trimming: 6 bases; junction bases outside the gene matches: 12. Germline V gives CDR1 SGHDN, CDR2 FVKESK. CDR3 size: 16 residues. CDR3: CASSRLGAGVTNEQFF. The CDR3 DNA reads TGTGCCAGCAGCCGTCTCGGGGCGGGGGTTACCAATGAGCAGTTCTTC. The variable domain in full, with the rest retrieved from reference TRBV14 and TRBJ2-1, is EAGVTQFPSHSVIEKGQTVTLRCDPISGHDNLYWYRRVMGKEIKFLLHFVKESKQDESGMPNNRFLAERTGGTYSTLKVQPAELEDSGVYFCASSRLGAGVTNEQFFGPGTRLTVL.

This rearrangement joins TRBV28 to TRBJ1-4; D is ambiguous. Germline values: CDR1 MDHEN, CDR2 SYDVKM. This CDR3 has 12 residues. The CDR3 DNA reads TGTTGTCATGGCCGTCCCAATGAAAAACTGTTTTTT. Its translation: CCHGRPNEKLFF.

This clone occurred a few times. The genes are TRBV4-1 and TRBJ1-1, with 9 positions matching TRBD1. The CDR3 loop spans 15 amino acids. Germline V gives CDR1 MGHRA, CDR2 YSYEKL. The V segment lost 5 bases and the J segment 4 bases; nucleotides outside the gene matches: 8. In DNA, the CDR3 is TGCGCCAGCAGCGAAACAGGGGGCGGCGGCACTGAAGCTTTCTTT. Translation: CASSETGGGGTEAFF.

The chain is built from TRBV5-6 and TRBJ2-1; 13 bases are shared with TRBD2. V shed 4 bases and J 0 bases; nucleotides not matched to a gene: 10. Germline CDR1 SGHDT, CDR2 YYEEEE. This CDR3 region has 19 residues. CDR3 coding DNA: TGTGCCAGCAGCCAAACCCTTGGACTAGCGGGAGACTCCTACAATGAGCAGTTCTTC. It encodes CASSQTLGLAGDSYNEQFF. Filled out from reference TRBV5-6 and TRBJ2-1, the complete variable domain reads DAGVTQSPTHLIKTRGQQVTLRCSPKSGHDTVSWYQQALGQGPQFIFQYYEEEERQRGNFPDRFSGHQFPNYSSELNVNALLLGDSALYLCASSQTLGLAGDSYNEQFFGPGTRLTVL.

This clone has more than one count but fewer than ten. In nucleotides, the CDR3 is TGCGCCAGCAGCTTTACTAACTCCTACGAGCAGTACTTC. This gives the protein CASSFTNSYEQYF. The chain links TRBV5-1 to TRBJ2-7; D gene unclear. The germline V and J ends were trimmed by 2 bases and 0 bases, with 6 bases remaining between them. The CDR3 contains 13 residues. CDR1 is SGHRS and CDR2 is YFSETQ in the germline V gene.

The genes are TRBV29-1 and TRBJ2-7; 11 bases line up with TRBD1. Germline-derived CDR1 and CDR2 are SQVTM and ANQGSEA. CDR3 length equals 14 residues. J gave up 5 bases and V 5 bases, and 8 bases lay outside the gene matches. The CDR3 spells CSVPSGTGGHEQYF. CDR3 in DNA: TGCAGCGTTCCTTCCGGGACAGGGGGACACGAGCAGTACTTC.

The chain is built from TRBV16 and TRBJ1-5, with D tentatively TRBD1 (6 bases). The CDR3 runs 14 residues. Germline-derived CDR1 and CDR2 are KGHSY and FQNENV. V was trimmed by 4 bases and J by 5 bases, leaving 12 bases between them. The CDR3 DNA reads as TGTGCCAGCAGCCCCATAGGGGGAGATCAGCCCCAGCATTTT. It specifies CASSPIGGDQPQHF.

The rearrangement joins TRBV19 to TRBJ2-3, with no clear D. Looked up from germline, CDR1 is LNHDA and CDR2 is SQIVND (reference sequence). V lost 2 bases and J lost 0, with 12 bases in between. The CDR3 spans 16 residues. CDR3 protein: CASSIRGATSTDTQYF. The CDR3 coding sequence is TGTGCCAGTAGTATACGAGGAGCTACTAGCACAGATACGCAGTATTTT.

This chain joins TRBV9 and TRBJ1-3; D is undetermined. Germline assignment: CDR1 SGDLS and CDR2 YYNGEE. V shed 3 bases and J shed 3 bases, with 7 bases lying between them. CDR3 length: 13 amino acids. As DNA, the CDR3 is TGTGCCAGCAGCGAAGGCGGTGGAAACACCATATATTTT. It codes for CASSEGGGNTIYF.